The text below deals with one T cell receptor (beta chain). Its antigen is not yet known. Base qualities are missing; no much larger clone stands one base away. Donors were healthy HIV-negative adults with no recently reported acute infections or vaccinations. Only Caucasian adults living in Nashville, Tennessee, USA were represented among the donors. CD4+ T cells were enriched through magnetic negative selection, after which naive cells were positively selected on CD45RA and the remaining negative fraction served as the memory subset. Blood was obtained by leukapheresis, after which PBMCs were separated by Ficoll-Histopaque density gradient centrifugation and cryopreserved in liquid nitrogen vapor phase. Analytical flow cytometry was used to check the purity and quantity of each magnetically sorted T cell population. Genomic DNA was isolated from every sorted fraction and measured by UV absorbance on a Nanodrop 2000c.

This entry comes from a study of shared clonotypes between healthy human individuals (dated by TCRdb to the early 2020s). Regarding the research as a whole: The cohort included three men and a couple of women between 18 and 49 years of age. For each donor, CD4 naive and CD4 memory were each run on three plates, CD8 naive on two plates, and CD8 memory on one plate. Libraries were prepared and TCR repertoires were sequenced by different laboratories using diverse techniques, in order to increase sequencing depth and limit assay-specific biases. Each donor's leukapheresis produced roughly between roughly 0.9 and 9 billion PBMCs. The study deeply sequenced blood TCR repertoires of roughly five healthy adults to estimate repertoire size and the extent of clonotype sharing between individuals.

From the cysteine up to the phenylalanine, the CDR3 has a length of 15 residues. Only CDR3 DNA is held: 45 bases, read in frame from base 1. V is reduced by 1 base and J by 5 bases, leaving a spacing of 13 bases between them. Sequences KGHSH (CDR1) and LQKENI (CDR2) are obtained from the germline V gene. TCR CDR3 regions were amplified from genomic DNA by multiplex PCR using the deep immunoSEQ assay. Genomic DNA extracted from each cell subset was distributed evenly over all wells of several immunoSEQ 96-well plates, and each plate served as one replicate. For sorted subsets, approximately 200 ng of genomic DNA, equivalent to some 33,000 T cell genomes, went into each replicate PCR. The purified libraries were quantified using a Qubit 3.0 fluorometer, sized with a Bioanalyzer 2100, and then quantified again using the KAPA Library Quantification kit. A separate single-read 150-cycle Illumina NextSeq 550 flow cell was used to sequence each immunoSEQ 96-well plate. Regarding the original processing steps: Because only junctional sequences without quality scores were contained in the immunoSEQ output, filtering matching that applied to full-length reads could not be performed. Sequences were annotated with PyIR, a Python wrapper for IgBLAST v1.9, using IMGT germline references to assign V/J genes and CDR3. Reads were filtered out if the reads had weak V/J assignments (E-value above 1e-6), no CDR3, stop codons, out-of-frame junctions, or ambiguous translated residues. V3J clonotypes were defined by identical inferred V gene, J gene, and CDR3 amino acid sequence. The percentage overlap between two repertoires was calculated by dividing the number of shared unique clonotypes by the size of the smaller repertoire. Richness of each repertoire was evaluated using RTK rarefaction, the Chao1 estimator, and Recon v2.1 estimates of unobserved clonotypes. OLGA was used to compute generation probabilities for all TCRbeta clonotypes that the gDNA method yielded from four donors. TCRdb obtained this table from immuneACCESS and retained in-frame rearrangements with V and J assigned. These tables miss some clones; where compared with another copy, unresolved V genes account for less than half of the shortfall, and the remainder is unexplained. Clone size and V and J calls were adopted from that table, with D and trimming inferred from the DNA. The sample contains more than 850,000 clones, 78% of them found a single time. The leading ten clones occupy 0.52% of the sample.

What the research found in general, with its limitations: Pairwise subsampling led to the expectation that sequencing depth would affect the degree of clonotype sharing among donors. Clonotypes shared by all four sorted-subset donors showed higher generation probabilities than non-shared clonotypes. Incomplete sequencing was indicated by rarefaction of sorted-subset datasets, despite the large sequencing depth. Sharing across four donors was observed for approximately 5% of naive CD4, 3% to 4% of naive CD8, around 2.5% of memory CD4, and around 0.44% of memory CD8 clonotypes. Naive subsets generally had larger estimated clonotype richness than memory subsets. The small number of donors limited the genetic and exposure-history diversity represented. Only blood was sampled, and tissue TCR repertoires likely differ from those in blood.

The V gene is TRBV18 and the J gene is TRBJ2-3; the D gene identity is not certain. Sequences were obtained from memory CD4+ T cells from PBMCs. The label giving this sample's cell subset or site can be read as: CD45RA-negative fraction. The receptor was derived from a man younger than 35 in good health. Some clones in this sample may be carry-over from other donors' samples. The DNA sequence is TGTGCCAGCTCACCACTACATCCCGGCCAAGATACGCAGTATTTT. Its coded protein is CASSPLHPGQDTQYF.